A single sample gave rise to the 15 T cell receptor beta chains below, sequenced in a study of shared clonotypes between healthy human individuals (TCRdb year 2020). The protocol used for the library was the immunoSEQ multiplex PCR assay. This immuneACCESS table, as held by TCRdb, lists in-frame sequences with V and J called but not all clones. Of the missing ones, under half trace to an unresolved V gene in checked studies; the others have no known cause. This sample is represented by fewer than 3 million clones; roughly 92% of them were singletons. The ten largest clones represent 0.3% to 0.45% of the sample. Sequencing used naive CD4+ T cells from PBMCs. The cell subset or site label here, explained by the study, means: CD45RA+ positively selected. These receptors were obtained from a man younger than 30 in good health. Some clones in this sample may be carry-over from other donors' samples.

This clone appeared a few times. This chain uses TRBV9 with TRBJ1-1; maybe TRBD1 (6 bases). From germline, CDR1 is SGDLS and CDR2 YYNGEE. Trimming shortened V by 4 bases and J by 2 bases, and 12 bases separated the two germline ends. The CDR3 consists of 14 residues. For the CDR3, the DNA is TGTGCCAGCAGCAAAACAGGGATTAACACTGAAGCTTTCTTT. It yields the protein CASSKTGINTEAFF.

This sequence joins TRBV6-1 and TRBJ1-2; possible D gene TRBD1, 5 bases. The CDR3 length is 15 residues. CDR1 and CDR2 from the germline V gene are MNHNS and SASEGT. Between the trimmed V and J ends, which lost 3 bases and 0 bases, there was a span of 11 bases. CDR3 DNA sequence: TGTGCCAGCAGTGAGACGGGACCAGCTAACTATGGCTACACCTTC. Translating gives CASSETGPANYGYTF.

The rearrangement joins TRBV18 to TRBJ1-1; D is ambiguous. The germline V gene encodes CDR1 KGHSH and CDR2 LQKENI. The length of the CDR3 is 14 residues. V was pared by 3 bases and J by 4 bases, with 12 bases between. CDR3 loop: CASSPGGVTTEAFF. The CDR3 nucleotides read TGTGCCAGCTCACCGGGTGGGGTCACCACTGAAGCTTTCTTT.

The V and J genes are TRBV29-1 and TRBJ2-4; D call uncertain. Germline V lookup: CDR1 SQVTM, CDR2 ANQGSEA. The V and J ends lost 8 bases and 0 bases respectively, with 26 bases between them. The CDR3 is 18 amino acids. In DNA form, the CDR3 reads TGCAGCCCACCGGGCCCGGGCCTATCTCCTTTAGCCAAAAACATTCAGTACTTC. As protein: CSPPGPGLSPLAKNIQYF.

This clone came up once. V usage is TRBV5-6 and J usage is TRBJ1-3, with D uncertain. The V end was cut by 1 base, the J end by 2 bases, with 10 bases between. Germline CDR1 reads SGHDT; CDR2 reads YYEEEE. This CDR3 spans 15 amino acids. Here the CDR3 DNA reads TGTGCCAGCAGCTTGCGTGGTAAGACTGGAAACACCATATATTTT. Its translation: CASSLRGKTGNTIYF.

The chain joins TRBV6-1 to TRBJ1-1; D not resolved. Germline V gene lookup returns CDR1 MNHNS and CDR2 SASEGT. There are 13 residues in the CDR3. With 5 bases removed from V and 1 base from J, the gap between germline ends came to 8 bases. CDR3 DNA: TGTGCCAGCAGTTCACTGACGAACACTGAAGCTTTCTTT. The encoded protein is CASSSLTNTEAFF.

The chain has TRBV11-2 and TRBJ2-7, with TRBD1 identical over 7 bases. The length of the CDR3 is 13 residues. After removal of 7 bases from V and 4 bases from J, the junction contained 7 bases not matched to a gene. Germline CDR1 is SGHAT and CDR2 is FQNNGV. CDR3 sequence: CASTSTGRYEQYF. CDR3 in DNA: TGTGCCAGCACCTCGACAGGGAGATACGAGCAGTACTTC. Complete variable domain (other parts from reference TRBV11-2 and TRBJ2-7): EAGVAQSPRYKIIEKRQSVAFWCNPISGHATLYWYQQILGQGPKLLIQFQNNGVVDDSQLPKDRFSAERLKGVDSTLKIQPAKLEDSAVYLCASTSTGRYEQYFGPGTRLTVT.

CDR3 sequence: CASSPWTVDYNEQFF. DNA for the CDR3: TGCGCCAGCAGCCCCTGGACAGTGGATTACAATGAGCAGTTCTTC. This chain links TRBV5-1 with TRBJ2-1, with D perhaps TRBD1 (6 bases). CDR1 is SGHRS, CDR2 YFSETQ, per germline. The CDR3 runs 15 residues. V gave up 4 bases and J gave up 4 bases, with 15 bases separating them.

This chain uses TRBV28 with TRBJ2-3, with D possibly TRBD2 on 5 matching bases. CDR3 length equals 14 residues. V dropped 6 bases and J dropped 2 bases, with 12 bases sitting between them. CDR1 is MDHEN, CDR2 SYDVKM, per germline. In DNA form, the CDR3 reads TGTGCCAGCAGCCCTCGACTAAACACAGATACGCAGTATTTT. This encodes CASSPRLNTDTQYF.

The gene calls are TRBV28 and TRBJ1-5; D call uncertain. The CDR3 length is 13 residues. Germline V lookup: CDR1 MDHEN, CDR2 SYDVKM. V lost 8 bases, J lost 4 bases, and 12 bases lay in between. The CDR3 loop reads CASLEGPNQPQHF. The CDR3 DNA reads as TGTGCCAGCCTTGAGGGCCCGAATCAGCCCCAGCATTTT.

J is TRBJ2-7 and V is TRBV5-4; 7 bases map to TRBD1. Germline V gene data show CDR1 as SGHNT and CDR2 as YYREEE (reference sequence). V trimming: 2 bases; J trimming: 1 base; junction bases outside the gene matches: 9. The CDR3 has 16 amino acids. CDR3 DNA sequence: TGTGCCAGCAGCTTACAAGGGGGCAGTTGGTCCTACGAGCAGTACTTC. Its protein is CASSLQGGSWSYEQYF.

The rearrangement uses TRBV7-2 and TRBJ2-7, with D possibly being TRBD2 (6 bases). V dropped 5 bases and J dropped 6 bases, with 14 bases sitting between them. Germline CDR1 SGHTA, CDR2 FQGNSA. The CDR3 sequence is 13 residues long. CDR3 sequence reads: CASSPRLDGEQYF. CDR3 nucleotide sequence: TGTGCCAGCAGCCCCCGACTAGATGGCGAGCAGTACTTC.

Here the CDR3 DNA reads TGTGCCAGTAGTATATTTGGGACTAACGAGCAGTACTTC. It is translated as CASSIFGTNEQYF. The chain uses TRBV19 and TRBJ2-7, with 7 bases identical to TRBD2. The V gene's germline CDR1 is LNHDA and CDR2 SQIVND (reference sequence). The CDR3 consists of 13 residues. Losses at the gene ends were 2 bases for V and 5 bases for J; bases not matched to a gene: 3.

The gene calls are TRBV6-1 and TRBJ2-2; the D is unclear. V was cut by 5 bases and J by 8 bases, with 15 bases left in between. The CDR3 runs to 14 residues. From germline, CDR1 is MNHNS and CDR2 SASEGT. CDR3 DNA sequence: TGTGCCAGCAGTAGGCTGGGTGGGTTTGGGGAGCTGTTTTTT. Protein: CASSRLGGFGELFF.

The chain couples TRBV28 to TRBJ1-1, with D perhaps matching TRBD1 (6 bases). V was trimmed by 4 bases and J by 4 bases, leaving 19 bases between them. The germline V gene encodes CDR1 MDHEN and CDR2 SYDVKM. The CDR3 sequence is 16 residues long. The CDR3, as DNA: TGTGCCAGCAGTTCCCTAGGACAGCTCTGGGGCACTGAAGCTTTCTTT. This gives the protein CASSSLGQLWGTEAFF. Together with reference TRBV28 and TRBJ1-1, the CDR3 gives the full variable domain: DVKVTQSSRYLVKRTGEKVFLECVQDMDHENMFWYRQDPGLGLRLIYFSYDVKMKEKGDIPEGYSVSREKKERFSLILESASTNQTSMYLCASSSLGQLWGTEAFFGQGTRLTVV.